These 14 T cell receptor beta chains were sequenced from one sample in a study of blood T cell repertoires in COVID-19. Libraries were prepared by immunoSEQ multiplex PCR; TCRdb keeps only in-frame clonotypes and omits some of them. The sample holds 200,000 to 250,000 clones, roughly 85% seen once. The sequenced material came from peripheral blood. These receptors were obtained from a woman between 18 and 29 years old with acute or convalescent COVID-19.

This clone was counted between two and nine times. The chain carries TRBV7-2 and TRBJ2-7, with TRBD2 identical over 10 bases. Germline loops: CDR1 SGHTA, CDR2 FQGNSA. The CDR3 loop spans 17 amino acids. The junction had 10 bases not matched to a gene; V was cut back by 5 bases and J by 0 bases. The CDR3 reads CASSTPGLAPSSYEQYF. The CDR3 DNA sequence: TGTGCCAGCAGCACGCCGGGACTAGCGCCTTCCTCCTACGAGCAGTACTTC.

The CDR3: CASSFGTSGTYEQYF. The DNA for the CDR3 is TGTGCCAGCAGCTTCGGGACTAGCGGTACCTACGAGCAGTACTTC. The rearrangement joins TRBV5-4 to TRBJ2-7, with TRBD2 matching 11 bases. CDR1 is SGHNT, CDR2 YYREEE, per germline (reference sequence). The CDR3 runs to 15 residues. The trim removed 2 bases at V and 2 bases at J, leaving 3 bases unmatched.

The CDR3 reads CATLPGQGARDEQFF. The CDR3 region has the DNA TGTGCCACCCTACCGGGACAGGGGGCTAGAGATGAGCAGTTCTTC. The rearrangement joins TRBV15 to TRBJ2-1; TRBD1 matches at 12 bases. V lost 8 bases to trimming and J lost 8 bases; unmatched junction nucleotides: 10. Per germline, CDR1 LNHNV and CDR2 YYDKDF (reference sequence). CDR3 length: 15 amino acids.

The chain recombines TRBV5-6 with TRBJ2-1, with D possibly TRBD2 on 6 matching bases. This CDR3 comprises 19 residues. Germline-derived CDR1 and CDR2 are SGHDT and YYEEEE. V was clipped by 1 base and J by 3 bases, with 23 bases between them. The CDR3 region has the DNA TGTGCCAGCAGCTTGTTTGCTGGTGGGCCGGGAGCGTACTACAATGAGCAGTTCTTC. This encodes CASSLFAGGPGAYYNEQFF. The full variable domain, in which reference TRBV5-6 and TRBJ2-1 provide the parts outside the CDR3, is DAGVTQSPTHLIKTRGQQVTLRCSPKSGHDTVSWYQQALGQGPQFIFQYYEEEERQRGNFPDRFSGHQFPNYSSELNVNALLLGDSALYLCASSLFAGGPGAYYNEQFFGPGTRLTVL.

The chain recombines TRBV12-3 or TRBV12-4 with TRBJ2-5; TRBD1 matches at 7 bases. The CDR3 has 13 residues. Germline trimming cut 7 bases from V and 1 base from J; bases unmatched to any gene: 3. The CDR3 loop is CASTGQIQETQYF. For the CDR3, the DNA is TGTGCCAGCACGGGACAGATCCAAGAGACCCAGTACTTC.

The gene calls are TRBV4-1 and TRBJ1-4, with TRBD1 matching 8 bases. This CDR3 spans 14 amino acids. Germline V CDR1 and CDR2: MGHRA, YSYEKL. J gave up 10 bases and V 0 bases, and 4 bases lay outside the gene matches. The CDR3 DNA reads as TGCGCCAGCAGCCAAGATACAGGGGGAGGAAAACTGTTTTTT. Its protein product is CASSQDTGGGKLFF.

The V gene is TRBV7-8, the J gene TRBJ2-1, with 7 bases that match TRBD2. Trimming at V came to 6 bases and at J to 2 bases, leaving 7 bases not matched to a gene. The germline CDR1 and CDR2 sequences are SGHVS and FQNEAQ. This CDR3 spans 15 amino acids. The CDR3 region is CASRLLAAPYNEQFF. In DNA, the CDR3 is TGTGCCAGCAGACTTCTAGCGGCCCCCTACAATGAGCAGTTCTTC.

The chain recombines TRBV6-6 with TRBJ2-5, with D maybe TRBD1 (6 bases). Germline loops: CDR1 MNHNY, CDR2 SVGAGI (reference sequence). V was cut by 7 bases and J by 0 bases, with 15 bases left in between. This CDR3 region has 15 residues. The CDR3 sequence: CASTLDTGYQETQYF. The CDR3 bases are TGTGCCAGCACTCTCGATACAGGGTACCAAGAGACCCAGTACTTC.

This clone was counted a single time. The chain uses TRBV6-5 and TRBJ1-4, with 7 bases that match TRBD1. The junction had 6 bases not matched to a gene; V was cut back by 6 bases and J by 5 bases. The germline CDR1 and CDR2 sequences are MNHEY and SVGAGI. The CDR3 has 14 amino acids. CDR3 in DNA: TGTGCCAGCAGAAACCAGGGGGGAAATGAAAAACTGTTTTTT. This codes for CASRNQGGNEKLFF.

The chain uses TRBV6-2 or TRBV6-3 and TRBJ2-2; D is undetermined. V shed 2 bases and J shed 5 bases, with 9 bases lying between them. This CDR3 spans 14 amino acids. Germline assignment: CDR1 MNHEY and CDR2 SVGEGT. CDR3: CASSYLETTGELFF. The CDR3 DNA is TGTGCCAGCAGTTACCTTGAGACAACCGGGGAGCTGTTTTTT.

The V and J genes are TRBV13 and TRBJ1-2; D is unresolved. This CDR3 has 12 amino acids. The germline gives CDR1 PRHDT, CDR2 FYEKMQ (reference sequence). Trimming removed 0 bases at V and 6 bases at J, with 5 bases between. The CDR3 loop is CASSLGSDGYTF. The CDR3 DNA reads TGTGCCAGCAGCTTAGGTTCGGATGGCTACACCTTC.

The chain couples TRBV19 to TRBJ2-5, with D maybe TRBD2 (6 bases). The CDR3 sequence is 18 residues long. V dropped 1 base and J dropped 5 bases, with 23 bases sitting between them. Germline V lookup: CDR1 LNHDA, CDR2 SQIVND (reference sequence). The CDR3 is CASSIALVGGGRGETQYF. CDR3 DNA sequence: TGTGCCAGTAGTATAGCCCTCGTCGGGGGAGGCCGGGGGGAGACCCAGTACTTC. The whole variable domain, remainder taken from reference TRBV19 and TRBJ2-5, is DGGITQSPKYLFRKEGQNVTLSCEQNLNHDAMYWYRQDPGQGLRLIYYSQIVNDFQKGDIAEGYSVSREKKESFPLTVTSAQKNPTAFYLCASSIALVGGGRGETQYFGPGTRLLVL.

The chain carries TRBV6-4 and TRBJ2-2; TRBD1 is a possible D gene (5 bases). V dropped 3 bases and J dropped 2 bases, with 10 bases sitting between them. This CDR3 has 15 residues. Looked up from germline, CDR1 is MRHNA and CDR2 is SNTAGT. The DNA for the CDR3 is TGTGCCAGCAGTGAAGGGGCAGGCAACACCGGGGAGCTGTTTTTT. Translation: CASSEGAGNTGELFF.

This clone was counted once. This CDR3 reads CASSPRPNEQFF. The CDR3 region has the DNA TGTGCCAGCAGCCCGAGGCCCAATGAGCAGTTCTTC. The J gene is TRBJ2-1, the V gene TRBV7-9; D gene unclear. The CDR3 is 12 residues long. CDR1 and CDR2 from the germline V gene are SEHNR and FQNEAQ (reference sequence). V gave up 5 bases and J gave up 6 bases, with 8 bases separating them. Drawing the rest from reference TRBV7-9 and TRBJ2-1, the complete variable domain is DTGVSQNPRHKITKRGQNVTFRCDPISEHNRLYWYRQTLGQGPEFLTYFQNEAQLEKSRLLSDRFSAERPKGSFSTLEIQRTEQGDSAMYLCASSPRPNEQFFGPGTRLTVL.